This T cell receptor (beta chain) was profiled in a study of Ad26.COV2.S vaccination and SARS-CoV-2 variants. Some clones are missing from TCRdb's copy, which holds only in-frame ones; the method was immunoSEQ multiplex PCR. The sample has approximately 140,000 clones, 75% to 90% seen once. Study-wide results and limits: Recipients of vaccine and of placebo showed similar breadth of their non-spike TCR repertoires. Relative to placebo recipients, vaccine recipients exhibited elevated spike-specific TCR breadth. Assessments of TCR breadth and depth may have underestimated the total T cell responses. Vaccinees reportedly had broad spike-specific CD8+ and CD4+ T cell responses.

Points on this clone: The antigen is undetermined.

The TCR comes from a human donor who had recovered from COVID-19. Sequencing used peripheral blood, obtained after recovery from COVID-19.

CDR3 amino acids: CAWMGGNIQYF. CDR3 sequence (DNA): TGTGCCTGGATGGGTGGGAACATTCAGTACTTC. The chain joins TRBV30 to TRBJ2-4; D unresolved. Germline lookup yields CDR1 GTSNPN and CDR2 SVGIG (reference sequence). This CDR3 has 11 residues. Trimming shortened V by 4 bases and J by 7 bases, and 8 bases separated the two germline ends.